This TCR beta chain emerged from a study of identical twins. TCRdb reanalysed the 5' RACE reads using MiXCR and keeps one entry per CDR3 protein. Of some 500,000 distinct CDR3 sequences detected, around a tenth appear once; the ten largest clones hold approximately 3.2%. J gave up 3 bases and V 4 bases, and 6 bases lay outside the gene matches. Germline V CDR1 and CDR2: SGHVS, FNYEAQ. CDR3 length: 14 residues. In this sample, this clonotype turned up a few times. The same sample was also used in a study of yellow fever vaccine responses in identical twins.

The sample comprised PBMCs. The receptor was derived from a woman younger than 35 in good health. The V call is TRBV7-6, the J call TRBJ2-7; 7 bases fit TRBD1. The CDR3 loop reads CASSSFGTDYEQYF. Written as DNA, the CDR3 is TGTGCCAGCAGCTCATTCGGGACAGACTACGAGCAGTACTTC. Supplemented by reference TRBV7-6 and TRBJ2-7, the full variable domain reads GAGVSQSPRYKVTKRGQDVALRCDPISGHVSLYWYRQALGQGPEFLTYFNYEAQQDKSGLPNDRFSAERPEGSISTLTIQRTEQRDSAMYRCASSSFGTDYEQYFGPGTRLTVT.